The 23 T cell receptor beta chains listed next were all sequenced from one sample in a study of technical replicates of blood from a handful of donors. Only in-frame clones appear in the TCRdb table, and some are missing; sequencing was by immunoSEQ multiplex PCR. The sample consists of under 95,000 clones, 90% to 95% of them appearing once. The specimen sequenced was T cells isolated from PBMCs. These receptors were obtained from a human donor in good health.

The J gene is TRBJ2-1, the V gene TRBV27; 12 nucleotides line up with TRBD2. Germline loops: CDR1 MNHEY, CDR2 SMNVEV (reference sequence). This CDR3 is built from 18 residues. J lost 2 bases, V lost 4 bases, and 9 bases had no gene match. In DNA, the CDR3 is TGTGCCAGCAGTTCCCGGGACAGGACTAGCGGGACCTACAATGAGCAGTTCTTC. Protein sequence: CASSSRDRTSGTYNEQFF.

The V call is TRBV27, the J call TRBJ1-2; 9 bases are shared with TRBD1. V gave up 4 bases and J gave up 2 bases; unmatched junction bases: 5. This CDR3 has 15 amino acids. Germline V CDR1 and CDR2: MNHEY, SMNVEV (reference sequence). The CDR3 nucleotides read TGTGCCAGCAGTTCTCTAGGACAGGGGAACTATGGCTACACCTTC. Translation: CASSSLGQGNYGYTF.

This sequence joins TRBV30 and TRBJ2-2; D remains unclear. The V and J ends lost 0 bases and 8 bases respectively, with 7 bases between them. CDR1 and CDR2 (germline): GTSNPN, SVGIG (reference sequence). The CDR3 sequence is 12 residues long. CDR3 in amino acids: CAWSVSRGELFF. CDR3 sequence (DNA): TGTGCCTGGAGTGTATCTAGGGGGGAGCTGTTTTTT. The complete variable domain, with remaining parts taken from reference TRBV30 and TRBJ2-2, reads SQTIHQWPATLVQPVGSPLSLECTVEGTSNPNLYWYRQAAGRGLQLLFYSVGIGQISSEVPQNLSASRPQDRQFILSSKKLLLSDSGFYLCAWSVSRGELFFGEGSRLTVL.

This clone is a singleton in its sample. The J gene is TRBJ2-5, the V gene TRBV5-1; 12 nucleotides match TRBD2. The length of the CDR3 is 16 residues. CDR1 and CDR2 from the germline V gene are SGHRS and YFSETQ. Trimming at V came to 4 bases and at J to 5 bases, leaving 9 bases not matched to a gene. CDR3: CASSPGLAGIRETQYF. The CDR3 region has the DNA TGCGCCAGCAGCCCAGGACTAGCGGGGATCCGGGAGACCCAGTACTTC.

The chain is built from TRBV6-1 and TRBJ1-1; the match to TRBD1 covers 8 bases. V was pared by 3 bases and J by 4 bases, with 7 bases of the junction left unmatched. CDR1 is MNHNS and CDR2 is SASEGT in the germline V gene. CDR3 length: 15 amino acids. The CDR3 nucleotides read TGTGCCAGCAGTGAGCCCCCAGACAGGGGCACTGAAGCTTTCTTT. It codes for CASSEPPDRGTEAFF.

V gene TRBV7-9 combines with J gene TRBJ2-3; 8 bases align to TRBD2. The germline CDR1 and CDR2 sequences are SEHNR and FQNEAQ (reference sequence). J lost 1 base, V lost 3 bases, and 0 bases had no gene match. CDR3 length: 14 amino acids. CDR3 DNA sequence: TGTGCCAGCAGCTTCGGGGGGGGCACAGATACGCAGTATTTT. This gives the protein CASSFGGGTDTQYF. The full variable domain, completed using reference TRBV7-9 and TRBJ2-3, is DTGVSQNPRHKITKRGQNVTFRCDPISEHNRLYWYRQTLGQGPEFLTYFQNEAQLEKSRLLSDRFSAERPKGSFSTLEIQRTEQGDSAMYLCASSFGGGTDTQYFGPGTRLTVL.

CDR3 loop: CASSVGGGEQFF. DNA of the CDR3: TGTGCCAGCAGCGTTGGAGGGGGCGAGCAGTTCTTC. V is TRBV9 and J is TRBJ2-1, with D tentatively TRBD1 (7 bases). The germline V and J ends were trimmed by 2 bases and 10 bases, with 10 bases remaining between them. Germline values: CDR1 SGDLS, CDR2 YYNGEE. CDR3 length: 12 amino acids.

This chain connects TRBV19 to TRBJ2-7, with TRBD1 matching 7 bases. The germline CDR1 and CDR2 sequences are LNHDA and SQIVND (reference sequence). The CDR3 loop spans 14 amino acids. With 5 bases clipped from V and 3 bases from J, the junction kept 7 bases outside the gene matches. DNA of the CDR3: TGTGCCAGTAGTGGGGGACAGAGTGTCTACGAGCAGTACTTC. Its protein is CASSGGQSVYEQYF.

This clone has just one count. The chain employs TRBV18 and TRBJ1-2; TRBD1 agrees at 7 bases. Germline V gene lookup returns CDR1 KGHSH and CDR2 LQKENI. CDR3 length equals 13 residues. J gave up 8 bases and V 1 base, and 4 bases lay outside the gene matches. CDR3 residues: CASSPRDSHGYTF. Here the CDR3 DNA reads TGTGCCAGCTCACCACGGGACAGCCACGGCTACACCTTC.

This chain links TRBV7-2 with TRBJ1-2, with D unclear. CDR1 and CDR2 from the germline V gene are SGHTA and FQGNSA. V was clipped by 3 bases and J by 10 bases, with 18 bases between them. CDR3 length: 14 amino acids. The CDR3 nucleotides read TGTGCCAGCAGCTTGAAGGCGGCGACCCTTTTCTACACCTTC. Amino acid sequence: CASSLKAATLFYTF.

This chain connects TRBV6-1 to TRBJ1-1, with TRBD1 identical over 7 bases. Germline loops: CDR1 MNHNS, CDR2 SASEGT. Trimming cost V 2 bases and J 4 bases; bases outside gene matches: 4. The CDR3 is 14 amino acids. The CDR3 DNA reads as TGTGCCAGCAGTGAAACAGACAGGGTCACTGAAGCTTTCTTT. This translates into CASSETDRVTEAFF.

The chain employs TRBV9 and TRBJ1-2; D remains ambiguous. The germline V and J ends were trimmed by 0 bases and 8 bases, with 11 bases remaining between them. Germline CDR1 and CDR2: SGDLS and YYNGEE. The CDR3 is made up of 13 amino acids. The CDR3 sequence: CASSVDRGSGYTF. DNA for the CDR3: TGTGCCAGCAGCGTAGATCGAGGGAGCGGCTACACCTTC. The full variable domain, completed using reference TRBV9 and TRBJ1-2, is DSGVTQTPKHLITATGQRVTLRCSPRSGDLSVYWYQQSLDQGLQFLIQYYNGEERAKGNILERFSAQQFPDLHSELNLSSLELGDSALYFCASSVDRGSGYTFGSGTRLTVV.

The V call is TRBV2, the J call TRBJ2-5; 7 bases align to TRBD2. Germline trimming cut 7 bases from V and 4 bases from J; bases unmatched to any gene: 6. Germline-derived CDR1 and CDR2 are SNHLY and FYNNEI. The CDR3 spans 13 residues. The CDR3 is CASTGRGLETQYF. CDR3 sequence (DNA): TGTGCCAGCACGGGGCGGGGGTTAGAGACCCAGTACTTC.

The chain links TRBV27 to TRBJ1-2, with TRBD1 identical over 9 bases. J was trimmed by 2 bases and V by 3 bases; bases with no gene match: 4. This CDR3 has 15 amino acids. Per the germline V gene, CDR1 is MNHEY and CDR2 is SMNVEV (reference sequence). The CDR3 is CASSFDRGGNYGYTF. CDR3 coding DNA: TGTGCCAGCAGTTTTGACAGGGGGGGGAACTATGGCTACACCTTC.

The CDR3 DNA is TGTGCCAGCGGACCCCCGGACAGGCCTAATTACACCTTC. Protein: CASGPPDRPNYTF. This chain links TRBV6-4 with TRBJ1-2, with TRBD1 identical over 7 bases. The germline CDR1 and CDR2 sequences are MRHNA and SNTAGT. The CDR3 is 13 residues long. Germline trimming cut 8 bases from V and 11 bases from J; bases unmatched to any gene: 14.

This clone showed up just once. V usage is TRBV7-8 and J usage is TRBJ1-4; perhaps TRBD1 as D (5 bases). CDR1 SGHVS and CDR2 FQNEAQ come from the germline V gene. V gave up 5 bases and J gave up 4 bases, with 11 bases separating them. This CDR3 region has 14 residues. CDR3: CASSPRDFNEKLFF. The DNA for the CDR3 is TGTGCCAGCAGCCCACGGGACTTTAATGAAAAACTGTTTTTT.

Regarding this clone: Other nucleotide sequences in the sample specify the same CDR3. This rearrangement joins TRBV27 to TRBJ2-7, with D possibly TRBD2 on 5 matching bases. The CDR3 runs to 15 residues. CDR1 is MNHEY, CDR2 SMNVEV, per germline (reference sequence). The V end was cut by 2 bases, the J end by 2 bases, with 13 bases between. CDR3 loop: CASSLSGRPTYEQYF. CDR3 bases: TGTGCCAGCAGTTTAAGCGGCAGGCCAACCTACGAGCAGTACTTC.

CDR3 region: CATSQGAAKSYEQYF. The CDR3 nucleotides are TGTGCCACCAGCCAAGGGGCGGCCAAGAGCTACGAGCAGTACTTC. The chain joins TRBV15 to TRBJ2-7, with D maybe TRBD1 (5 bases). The CDR3 spans 15 residues. Germline CDR1 reads LNHNV; CDR2 reads YYDKDF (reference sequence). V was cut by 5 bases and J by 3 bases, with 17 bases left in between.

The V and J genes are TRBV5-4 and TRBJ2-1, with D perhaps TRBD2 (6 bases). The CDR3 covers 16 residues. V was shortened by 0 bases and J by 0 bases, with 10 bases between the two germline ends. The V gene's germline CDR1 is SGHNT and CDR2 YYREEE (reference sequence). CDR3 sequence reads: CASSLGGGGSYNEQFF. Here the CDR3 DNA reads TGTGCCAGCAGCTTGGGTGGGGGAGGCTCCTACAATGAGCAGTTCTTC.

The chain is built from TRBV7-3 and TRBJ1-1; the match to TRBD1 covers 11 bases. Germline lookup yields CDR1 SGHTA and CDR2 FQGTGA. There are 13 residues in the CDR3. Trimming took 5 bases from V and 7 from J; bases not matched to a gene: 3. CDR3 in DNA: TGTGCCAGCAGCGTGGGGACAGGGGGTGAAGCTTTCTTT. Protein product: CASSVGTGGEAFF.

The DNA for the CDR3 is TGTGCCAGCAGCCGGACGGGACAGATGAACACTGAAGCTTTCTTT. Amino acid sequence: CASSRTGQMNTEAFF. The V call is TRBV7-9, the J call TRBJ1-1, with TRBD1 identical over 7 bases. The germline V gene encodes CDR1 SEHNR and CDR2 FQNEAQ (reference sequence). J gave up 0 bases and V 5 bases, and 6 bases lay outside the gene matches. This CDR3 is built from 15 residues. Using reference TRBV7-9 and TRBJ1-1 for the parts outside the CDR3, the full variable domain is DTGVSQNPRHKITKRGQNVTFRCDPISEHNRLYWYRQTLGQGPEFLTYFQNEAQLEKSRLLSDRFSAERPKGSFSTLEIQRTEQGDSAMYLCASSRTGQMNTEAFFGQGTRLTVV.

The chain links TRBV30 to TRBJ2-1; TRBD2 matches at 8 bases. Germline values: CDR1 GTSNPN, CDR2 SVGIG (reference sequence). V trimming: 2 bases; J trimming: 9 bases; junction bases outside the gene matches: 3. There are 12 residues in the CDR3. The CDR3 sequence: CAWSRGGAEQFF. In DNA form, the CDR3 reads TGTGCCTGGAGTCGGGGGGGCGCTGAGCAGTTCTTC. The full variable domain, with the rest looked up from reference TRBV30 and TRBJ2-1, is SQTIHQWPATLVQPVGSPLSLECTVEGTSNPNLYWYRQAAGRGLQLLFYSVGIGQISSEVPQNLSASRPQDRQFILSSKKLLLSDSGFYLCAWSRGGAEQFFGPGTRLTVL.

The chain recombines TRBV23-1 with TRBJ2-7, with TRBD1 as a possible D gene (6 bases). TRBV23-1 is filed as an ORF, its function uncertain. Trimming shortened V by 3 bases and J by 2 bases, and 11 bases separated the two germline ends. CDR3 length: 14 amino acids. The CDR3 nucleotides are TGCGCCAGCAGTCATCCAGGGGACCCCTACGAGCAGTACTTC. Its protein is CASSHPGDPYEQYF.